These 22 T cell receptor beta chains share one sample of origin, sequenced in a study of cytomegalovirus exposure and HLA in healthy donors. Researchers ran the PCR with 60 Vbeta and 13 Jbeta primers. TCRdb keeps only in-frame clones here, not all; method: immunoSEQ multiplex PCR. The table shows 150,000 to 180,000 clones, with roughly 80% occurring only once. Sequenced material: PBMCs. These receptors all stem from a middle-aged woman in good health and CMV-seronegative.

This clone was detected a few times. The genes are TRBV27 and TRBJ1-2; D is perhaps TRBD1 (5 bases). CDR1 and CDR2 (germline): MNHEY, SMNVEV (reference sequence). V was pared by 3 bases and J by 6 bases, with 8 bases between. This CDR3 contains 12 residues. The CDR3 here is CASSFGGNGYTF. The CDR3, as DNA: TGTGCCAGCAGTTTTGGGGGGAATGGCTACACCTTC.

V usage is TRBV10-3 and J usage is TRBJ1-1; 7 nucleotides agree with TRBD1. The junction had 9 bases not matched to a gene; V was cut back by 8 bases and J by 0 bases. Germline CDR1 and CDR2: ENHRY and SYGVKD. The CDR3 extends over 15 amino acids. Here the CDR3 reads CAILPTGSMNTEAFF. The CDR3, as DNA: TGTGCCATCTTGCCGACAGGGTCCATGAACACTGAAGCTTTCTTT.

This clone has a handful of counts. The chain's CDR3 is CASIAEDNEQFF. The DNA for the CDR3 is TGTGCCAGCATAGCGGAGGACAATGAGCAGTTCTTC. The chain is built from TRBV5-6 and TRBJ2-1; D is perhaps TRBD2 (6 bases). There are 12 residues in the CDR3. Germline CDR1 and CDR2: SGHDT and YYEEEE. Trimming stripped 6 bases from V and 5 bases from J, with 9 bases between.

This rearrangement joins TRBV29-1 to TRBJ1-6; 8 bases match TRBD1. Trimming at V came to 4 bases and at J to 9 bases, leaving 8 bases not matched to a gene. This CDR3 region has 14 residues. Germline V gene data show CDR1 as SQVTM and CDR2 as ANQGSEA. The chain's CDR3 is CSVAEDRAGSPLHF. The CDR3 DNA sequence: TGCAGCGTTGCCGAGGACAGGGCCGGTTCACCCCTCCACTTT. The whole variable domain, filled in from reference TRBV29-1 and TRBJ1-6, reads SAVISQKPSRDICQRGTSLTIQCQVDSQVTMMFWYRQQPGQSLTLIATANQGSEATYESGFVIDKFPISRPNLTFSTLTVSNMSPEDSSIYLCSVAEDRAGSPLHFGNGTRLTVT.

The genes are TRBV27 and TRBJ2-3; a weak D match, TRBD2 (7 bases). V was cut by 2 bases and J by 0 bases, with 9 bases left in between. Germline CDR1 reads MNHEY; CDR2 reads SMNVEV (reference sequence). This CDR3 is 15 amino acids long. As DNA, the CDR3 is TGTGCCAGCAGTTTAGGGGGGGCCAGCACAGATACGCAGTATTTT. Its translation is CASSLGGASTDTQYF.

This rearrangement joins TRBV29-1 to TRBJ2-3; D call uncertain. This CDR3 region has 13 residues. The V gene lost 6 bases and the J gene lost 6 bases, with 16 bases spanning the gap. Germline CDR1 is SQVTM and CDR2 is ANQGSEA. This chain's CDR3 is CSVLPDSRDTQYF. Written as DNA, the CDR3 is TGCAGCGTCTTGCCCGATTCGAGGGATACGCAGTATTTT.

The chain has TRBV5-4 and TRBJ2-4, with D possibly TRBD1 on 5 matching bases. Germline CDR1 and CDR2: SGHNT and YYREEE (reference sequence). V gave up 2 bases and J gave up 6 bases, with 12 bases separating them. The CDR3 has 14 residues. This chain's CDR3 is CASSFPGPGNIQYF. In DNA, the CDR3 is TGTGCCAGCAGCTTCCCAGGGCCTGGAAACATTCAGTACTTC.

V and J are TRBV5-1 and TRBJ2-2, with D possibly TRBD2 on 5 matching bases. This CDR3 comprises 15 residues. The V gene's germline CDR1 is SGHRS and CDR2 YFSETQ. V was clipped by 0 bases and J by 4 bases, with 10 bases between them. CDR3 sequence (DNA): TGCGCCAGCAGCTTGGTGCTAGCTGGCACCGGGGAGCTGTTTTTT. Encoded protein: CASSLVLAGTGELFF.

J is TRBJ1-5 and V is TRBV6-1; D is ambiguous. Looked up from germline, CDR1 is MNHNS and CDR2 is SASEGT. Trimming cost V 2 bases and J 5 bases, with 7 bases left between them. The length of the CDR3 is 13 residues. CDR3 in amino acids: CASSEMEDQPQHF. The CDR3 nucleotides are TGTGCCAGCAGTGAAATGGAGGATCAGCCCCAGCATTTT.

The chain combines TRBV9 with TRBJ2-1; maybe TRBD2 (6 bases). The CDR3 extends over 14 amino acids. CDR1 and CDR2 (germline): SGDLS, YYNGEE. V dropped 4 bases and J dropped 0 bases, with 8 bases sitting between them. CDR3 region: CASSPGGSYNEQFF. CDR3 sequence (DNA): TGTGCCAGCAGCCCCGGGGGCTCCTACAATGAGCAGTTCTTC.

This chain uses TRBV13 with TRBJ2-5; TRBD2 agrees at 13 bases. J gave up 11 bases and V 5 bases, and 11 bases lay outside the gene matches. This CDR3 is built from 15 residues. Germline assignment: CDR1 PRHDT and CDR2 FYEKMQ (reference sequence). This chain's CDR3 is CASSATGLAGLEQYF. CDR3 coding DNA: TGTGCCAGCAGCGCAACGGGACTAGCGGGGTTAGAGCAGTACTTC.

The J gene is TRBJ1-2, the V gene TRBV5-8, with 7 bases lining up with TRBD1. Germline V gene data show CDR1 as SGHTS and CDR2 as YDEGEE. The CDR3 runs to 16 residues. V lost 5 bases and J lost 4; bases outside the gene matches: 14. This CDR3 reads CASSFRTGQGFYGYTF. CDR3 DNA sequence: TGTGCCAGCAGTTTCAGGACAGGTCAAGGATTCTATGGCTACACCTTC.

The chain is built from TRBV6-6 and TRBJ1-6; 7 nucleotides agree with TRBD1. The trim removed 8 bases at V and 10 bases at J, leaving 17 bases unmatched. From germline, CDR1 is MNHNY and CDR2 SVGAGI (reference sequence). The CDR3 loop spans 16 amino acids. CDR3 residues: CASRTGVGAEWSPLHF. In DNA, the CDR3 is TGTGCCAGCCGTACAGGGGTGGGGGCGGAATGGTCACCCCTCCACTTT.

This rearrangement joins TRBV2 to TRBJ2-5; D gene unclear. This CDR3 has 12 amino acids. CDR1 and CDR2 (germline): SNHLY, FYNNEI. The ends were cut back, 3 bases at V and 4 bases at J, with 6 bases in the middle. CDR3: CASSDNLETQYF. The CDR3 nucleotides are TGTGCCAGCAGTGACAACTTAGAGACCCAGTACTTC.

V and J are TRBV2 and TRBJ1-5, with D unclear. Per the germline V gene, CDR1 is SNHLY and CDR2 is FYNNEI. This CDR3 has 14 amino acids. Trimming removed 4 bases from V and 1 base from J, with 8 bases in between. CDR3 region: CASSVAASNQPQHF. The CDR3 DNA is TGTGCCAGCAGTGTGGCGGCAAGCAATCAGCCCCAGCATTTT. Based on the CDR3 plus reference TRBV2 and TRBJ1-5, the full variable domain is EPEVTQTPSHQVTQMGQEVILRCVPISNHLYFYWYRQILGQKVEFLVSFYNNEISEKSEIFDDQFSVERPDGSNFTLKIRSTKLEDSAMYFCASSVAASNQPQHFGDGTRLSIL.

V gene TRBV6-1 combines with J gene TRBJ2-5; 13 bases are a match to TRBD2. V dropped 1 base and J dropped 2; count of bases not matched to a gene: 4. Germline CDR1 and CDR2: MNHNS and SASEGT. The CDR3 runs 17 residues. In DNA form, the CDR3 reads TGTGCCAGCAGTGAAGGGGCGGGACTAGCGGGACAAGAGACCCAGTACTTC. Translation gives CASSEGAGLAGQETQYF.

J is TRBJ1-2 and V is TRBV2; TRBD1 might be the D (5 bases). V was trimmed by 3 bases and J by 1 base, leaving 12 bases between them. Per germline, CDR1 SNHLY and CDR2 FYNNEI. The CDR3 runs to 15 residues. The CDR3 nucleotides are TGTGCCAGCAGTGAGGGGCAGGGCGTTAACTATGGCTACACCTTC. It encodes CASSEGQGVNYGYTF.

The CDR3 region is CASSSLKGQGTKKLFF. CDR3 DNA sequence: TGTGCCAGCAGTTCCTTAAAGGGACAGGGGACTAAAAAACTGTTTTTT. This sequence joins TRBV28 and TRBJ1-4, with 10 bases aligning to TRBD1. The J segment lost 9 bases and the V segment lost 4 bases, leaving 11 bases of the junction unmatched. The CDR3 loop spans 16 amino acids. Germline loops: CDR1 MDHEN, CDR2 SYDVKM. Complete variable domain (other parts from reference TRBV28 and TRBJ1-4): DVKVTQSSRYLVKRTGEKVFLECVQDMDHENMFWYRQDPGLGLRLIYFSYDVKMKEKGDIPEGYSVSREKKERFSLILESASTNQTSMYLCASSSLKGQGTKKLFFGSGTQLSVL.

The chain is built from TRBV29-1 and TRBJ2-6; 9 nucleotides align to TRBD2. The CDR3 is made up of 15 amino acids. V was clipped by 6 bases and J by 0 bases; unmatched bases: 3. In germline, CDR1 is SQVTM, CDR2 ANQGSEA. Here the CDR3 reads CSVQAGGSGANVLTF. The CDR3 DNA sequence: TGCAGCGTACAAGCGGGGGGCTCTGGGGCCAACGTCCTGACTTTC.

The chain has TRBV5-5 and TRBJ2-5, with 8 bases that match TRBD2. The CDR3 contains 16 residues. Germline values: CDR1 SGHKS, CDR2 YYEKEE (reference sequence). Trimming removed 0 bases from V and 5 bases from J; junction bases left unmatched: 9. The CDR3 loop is CASSLDGTRKGETQYF. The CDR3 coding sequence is TGTGCCAGCAGCTTGGATGGGACTAGAAAAGGGGAGACCCAGTACTTC.

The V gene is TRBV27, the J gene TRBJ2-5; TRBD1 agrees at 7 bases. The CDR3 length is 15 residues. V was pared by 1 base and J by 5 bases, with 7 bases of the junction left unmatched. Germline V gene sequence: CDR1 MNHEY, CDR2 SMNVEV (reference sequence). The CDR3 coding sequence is TGTGCCAGCAGTTTATGGGTAGGGGGCGGGGAGACCCAGTACTTC. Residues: CASSLWVGGGETQYF.

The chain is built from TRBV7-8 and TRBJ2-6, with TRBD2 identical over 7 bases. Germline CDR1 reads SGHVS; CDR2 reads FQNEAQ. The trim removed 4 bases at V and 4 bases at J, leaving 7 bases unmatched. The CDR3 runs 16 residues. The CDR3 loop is CASSSYRGRGANVLTF. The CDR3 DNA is TGTGCCAGCAGCTCATACCGCGGGAGAGGGGCCAACGTCCTGACTTTC.